This TCR beta chain stems from a study of blood T cell repertoires in COVID-19 (dated by TCRdb to 2019 to 2021). Looking at the study overall: The collaborator samples originated in the United States, Italy and Spain and spanned the acute and convalescent phases of COVID-19. The material from the prospective study consisted of cDNA or gDNA derived from T cells, B-cell-depleted T cells, or PBMCs. Deeply sampled blood TCRbeta repertoires from subjects exposed to, actively infected with, or recovered from COVID-19 were included in the dataset. A freely available public database, intended as a resource for researchers studying the immune response to SARS-CoV-2, is where the repertoires were released. The samples were drawn from the first 160 participants of the ongoing ImmuneRACE study and from 1,254 subjects provided by 6 global collaborators. Nearly every sample came with metadata listing a de-identified subject ID, COVID-19 status, age in years and sex. Where HLA class I and class II types were available, the types were taken from metadata supplied by the sample provider, not from assay-based typing. Summary of the overall study and its limitations: The amount of clinical and demographic metadata varied by source and participant and was provided uncurated.

Reading the germline V gene gives CDR1 MDHEN and CDR2 SYDVKM. There are 15 amino acids in the CDR3, from cysteine to phenylalanine inclusive. The only DNA kept is the CDR3, 45 bases in frame from the first base. The V end gives up 6 bases and the J end 7 bases, leaving 9 bases in the junction not matched to a gene. On this clone itself: This receptor's antigen is unknown. Per-base quality was not reported, and no clone a single base away is much larger than it.

Whole blood was collected in K2EDTA tubes by collaborating institutions according to the institutions' own protocols. For TCRbeta analysis, collaborator samples were shipped as frozen whole blood, as isolated PBMCs, or as DNA extracted from either sample type. The immunoSEQ Assay, a bias-controlled multiplex PCR, was used to amplify TCRbeta CDR3 regions from genomic DNA. The study's own analysis went as follows. Within the assay, amplification of reference gene primers was used to estimate how many nucleated cells each sample contained. Sequence reads were collapsed and filtered to measure the absolute abundance of every unique TCRbeta CDR3 rearrangement. For each sample, productive Simpson clonality was calculated as the square root of Simpson's diversity index over productive rearrangements. Not all clones reach the TCRdb copy of this immuneACCESS table, which keeps in-frame sequences only. Checked studies attribute under half of the gap to unresolved V genes and leave the rest unexplained. V and J calls and clone size are those listed in that table; D and trimming were worked out from the DNA. Here the sample has tens of thousands of clones; 90% occur a single time. The top ten clones comprise about 2.6% of the sample.

Material for sequencing was peripheral blood. This sequence was found in a man aged 50 to 60 with active COVID-19. The chain was built from TRBV28 and TRBJ2-7; 13 of the junction bases match TRBD2. The CDR3 reads CASSTTSGGSKEQYF. The DNA is as follows: TGTGCCAGCAGCACGACTAGCGGGGGGTCTAAGGAGCAGTACTTC.